Below, one T cell receptor (beta chain) is given with its context. Its antigen remains unidentified. This entry belongs to a study of shared clonotypes between healthy human individuals. Study-wide results and limits: Memory subsets had estimated richness that was generally smaller than that of naive subsets. Rarefaction indicated that sorted-subset sequencing remained incomplete although depth was large. Researchers sampled only blood; tissue repertoires likely differ.

The CDR3 extends over 15 amino acids. CDR1 PRHDT and CDR2 FYEKMQ come from the germline V gene (reference sequence). Trimming took 0 bases from V and 6 from J, leaving 12 bases between them. Each subset's genomic DNA was shared equally among a number of immunoSEQ plates. Here immunoSEQ multiplex PCR was the method, and the copy in TCRdb shows in-frame clones only, minus some. There are about 2.1 million clones in the sample; 93% occur only once, and under 2% lies in the top ten. CD8 cells regarded as naive lacked CD45RO, were positively chosen for CCR7, and omitted terminally differentiated effector memory CD45RA+ cells.

The source material was naive CD8+ T cells from PBMCs. The V and J genes are TRBV13 and TRBJ2-1; D gene ambiguous. The sequence was collected from a man in his late teens or twenties in good health. Some clones in this sample may be carry-over from other donors' samples. The CDR3: CASSLGSWSINEQFF. The CDR3 coding sequence is TGTGCCAGCAGCTTAGGGTCCTGGTCTATCAATGAGCAGTTCTTC.